Listed below are T cell receptor beta chains from one sample, sequenced in a study of cytomegalovirus exposure and HLA in healthy donors. Only in-frame clones appear in the TCRdb table, and some are missing; sequencing was by immunoSEQ multiplex PCR. The table records 200,000 to 250,000 clones, more than 75% of them present only once. Sequenced material: PBMCs. The source is a male donor in good health and CMV-seronegative. Both conserved end residues are part of each CDR3. Fields, in order: D gene, clone size, J gene, V gene, CDR3 protein, CDR3 DNA. A D gene is named only where the DNA matches it firmly. Expanded clones get a size class; other rows say once, few or many, or leave the size out.

D gene: NA
clone size: NA
J gene: TRBJ1-5
V gene: TRBV28
CDR3 protein: CASSPTLGIRVSQPQHF
CDR3 DNA: TGTGCCAGCAGTCCCACCCTTGGAATCAGGGTTAGTCAGCCCCAGCATTTT

D gene: NA
clone size: once
J gene: TRBJ2-7
V gene: TRBV28
CDR3 protein: CASSWQRSVYEQYF
CDR3 DNA: TGTGCCAGCAGTTGGCAGAGGAGCGTATACGAGCAGTACTTC

D gene: TRBD1
clone size: NA
J gene: TRBJ2-2
V gene: TRBV5-4
CDR3 protein: CASSLGTGGNTGELFF
CDR3 DNA: TGTGCCAGCAGCTTGGGGACAGGGGGCAACACCGGGGAGCTGTTTTTT

D gene: NA
clone size: NA
J gene: TRBJ2-3
V gene: TRBV4-1
CDR3 protein: CASSQDPGDTDTQYF
CDR3 DNA: TGCGCCAGCAGCCAAGATCCAGGGGACACAGATACGCAGTATTTT

D gene: NA
clone size: NA
J gene: TRBJ2-5
V gene: TRBV11-2
CDR3 protein: CASSLIRQETQYF
CDR3 DNA: TGTGCCAGCAGCTTAATCAGGCAAGAGACCCAGTACTTC

D gene: TRBD1
clone size: few
J gene: TRBJ1-1
V gene: TRBV5-4
CDR3 protein: CASSTIDRGAEAFF
CDR3 DNA: TGTGCCAGCAGCACGATCGACAGGGGCGCTGAAGCTTTCTTT

D gene: NA
clone size: NA
J gene: TRBJ1-2
V gene: TRBV5-6
CDR3 protein: CASSLPLESGYTF
CDR3 DNA: TGTGCCAGCAGCTTGCCGTTAGAATCCGGCTACACCTTC

D gene: NA
clone size: NA
J gene: TRBJ2-7
V gene: TRBV5-1
CDR3 protein: CASSLGGLSSYEQYF
CDR3 DNA: TGCGCCAGCAGCTTGGGAGGGCTGAGCTCCTACGAGCAGTACTTC

D gene: TRBD2
clone size: NA
J gene: TRBJ2-7
V gene: TRBV19
CDR3 protein: CASSIGGGRFYEQYF
CDR3 DNA: TGTGCCAGTAGTATAGGTGGCGGGAGATTCTACGAGCAGTACTTC

D gene: TRBD1
clone size: once
J gene: TRBJ2-1
V gene: TRBV7-9
CDR3 protein: CASSSGTGATNEQFF
CDR3 DNA: TGTGCCAGCAGTTCCGGGACAGGGGCAACTAATGAGCAGTTCTTC

D gene: TRBD1
clone size: few
J gene: TRBJ1-1
V gene: TRBV7-6
CDR3 protein: CASSSKQGRNTEAFF
CDR3 DNA: TGTGCCAGCAGCTCCAAACAGGGGCGAAACACTGAAGCTTTCTTT

D gene: NA
clone size: NA
J gene: TRBJ2-7
V gene: TRBV9
CDR3 protein: CASSVDQGSYEQYF
CDR3 DNA: TGTGCCAGCAGCGTAGATCAGGGTTCCTACGAGCAGTACTTC

D gene: NA
clone size: many
J gene: TRBJ2-1
V gene: TRBV5-1
CDR3 protein: CASSPDRLYNEQFF
CDR3 DNA: TGCGCCAGCAGCCCTGACCGACTGTACAATGAGCAGTTCTTC

D gene: NA
clone size: NA
J gene: TRBJ2-5
V gene: TRBV27
CDR3 protein: CASSLAQDGKETQYF
CDR3 DNA: TGTGCCAGCAGCCTAGCTCAGGACGGCAAAGAGACCCAGTACTTC

D gene: TRBD2
clone size: NA
J gene: TRBJ2-7
V gene: TRBV14
CDR3 protein: CASSQGLAGAYEQYF
CDR3 DNA: TGTGCCAGCAGCCAGGGACTAGCGGGGGCCTACGAGCAGTACTTC

D gene: NA
clone size: NA
J gene: TRBJ2-2
V gene: TRBV6-1
CDR3 protein: CASSEPASGSGELFF
CDR3 DNA: TGTGCCAGCAGTGAGCCGGCGAGTGGGAGCGGGGAGCTGTTTTTT

D gene: NA
clone size: NA
J gene: TRBJ2-7
V gene: TRBV28
CDR3 protein: CASSVGRGLEQYF
CDR3 DNA: TGTGCCAGCAGTGTTGGAAGGGGACTCGAGCAGTACTTC

D gene: NA
clone size: once
J gene: TRBJ2-4
V gene: TRBV6-1
CDR3 protein: CASSESGLNIQYF
CDR3 DNA: TGTGCCAGCAGTGAATCAGGATTAAACATTCAGTACTTC

D gene: NA
clone size: NA
J gene: TRBJ2-7
V gene: TRBV6-1
CDR3 protein: CASTPGGQKNEQYF
CDR3 DNA: TGTGCCAGCACCCCCGGGGGACAGAAGAACGAGCAGTACTTC

D gene: NA
clone size: once
J gene: TRBJ2-1
V gene: TRBV7-3
CDR3 protein: CASSLGGFSYNEQFF
CDR3 DNA: TGTGCCAGCAGCTTAGGGGGGTTCTCCTACAATGAGCAGTTCTTC

D gene: TRBD2
clone size: NA
J gene: TRBJ2-3
V gene: TRBV27
CDR3 protein: CASRLAGADTQYF
CDR3 DNA: TGTGCCTCCCGACTAGCGGGGGCGGATACGCAGTATTTT

D gene: NA
clone size: few
J gene: TRBJ1-1
V gene: TRBV6-6
CDR3 protein: CASSPQANTEAFF
CDR3 DNA: TGTGCCAGCAGCCCACAGGCGAACACTGAAGCTTTCTTT

D gene: TRBD1
clone size: few
J gene: TRBJ2-5
V gene: TRBV9
CDR3 protein: CASSVATGGADIETQYF
CDR3 DNA: TGTGCCAGCAGCGTAGCAACAGGGGGCGCAGATATAGAGACCCAGTACTTC

D gene: NA
clone size: NA
J gene: TRBJ2-1
V gene: TRBV28
CDR3 protein: CASRRSRYAYLSYNEQFF
CDR3 DNA: TGTGCCAGCAGGCGTTCACGGTACGCTTACCTTTCCTACAATGAGCAGTTCTTC

D gene: NA
clone size: NA
J gene: TRBJ1-1
V gene: TRBV29-1
CDR3 protein: CSGEMNTEAFF
CDR3 DNA: TGCAGCGGGGAGATGAACACTGAAGCTTTCTTT

D gene: TRBD2
clone size: NA
J gene: TRBJ2-3
V gene: TRBV9
CDR3 protein: CASSVESSLAGVADTQYF
CDR3 DNA: TGTGCCAGCAGCGTGGAATCCAGCCTAGCGGGAGTGGCAGATACGCAGTATTTT

D gene: TRBD2
clone size: NA
J gene: TRBJ2-7
V gene: TRBV19
CDR3 protein: CASSSGTRGEQYF
CDR3 DNA: TGTGCCAGTAGTTCCGGGACTAGAGGCGAGCAGTACTTC

D gene: TRBD1
clone size: NA
J gene: TRBJ2-3
V gene: TRBV6-5
CDR3 protein: CASSRGQGRNTQYF
CDR3 DNA: TGTGCCAGCAGTCGCGGACAGGGGAGGAATACGCAGTATTTT

D gene: NA
clone size: once
J gene: TRBJ2-1
V gene: TRBV10-2
CDR3 protein: CASSDLGTIDEQFF
CDR3 DNA: TGCGCCAGCAGTGACCTCGGGACAATAGATGAGCAGTTCTTC

D gene: TRBD2
clone size: NA
J gene: TRBJ2-1
V gene: TRBV4-1
CDR3 protein: CASSHSGLAGDGYNEQFF
CDR3 DNA: TGCGCCAGCAGCCACTCGGGACTAGCGGGAGATGGGTACAATGAGCAGTTCTTC

D gene: NA
clone size: NA
J gene: TRBJ2-7
V gene: TRBV5-1
CDR3 protein: CASSGAGTGVYEQYF
CDR3 DNA: TGCGCCAGCAGCGGGGCAGGGACGGGAGTGTACGAGCAGTACTTC